The 10 T cell receptor beta chains listed next were all sequenced from one sample in a study of PD-L1 blockade in urothelial cancer. TCRdb's table, derived via immunoSEQ multiplex PCR, lists solely in-frame clones and lacks some. The table records 55,000 to 70,000 clones, approximately 80% of them present only once. The specimen comprised PBMCs, sampled around atezolizumab (anti-PD-L1) treatment. The receptors shown here come from an older man with urothelial cancer.

V and J are TRBV15 and TRBJ1-5; a weak D match, TRBD1 (5 bases). Trimming pared 4 bases from V and 0 bases from J, leaving 10 bases between. The CDR3 spans 15 residues. Looked up from germline, CDR1 is LNHNV and CDR2 is YYDKDF (reference sequence). The chain's CDR3 is CATSKTVLSNQPQHF. CDR3 bases: TGTGCCACCAGCAAGACAGTCCTTAGCAATCAGCCCCAGCATTTT. Full variable domain (outside the CDR3, taken from reference TRBV15 and TRBJ1-5): DAMVIQNPRYQVTQFGKPVTLSCSQTLNHNVMYWYQQKSSQAPKLLFHYYDKDFNNEADTPDNFQSRRPNTSFCFLDIRSPGLGDTAMYLCATSKTVLSNQPQHFGDGTRLSIL.

The rearrangement joins TRBV29-1 to TRBJ2-7; TRBD2 is a possible D gene (5 bases). The germline V and J ends were trimmed by 3 bases and 3 bases, with 12 bases remaining between them. Germline V gene lookup returns CDR1 SQVTM and CDR2 ANQGSEA. The CDR3 consists of 13 residues. The CDR3 protein is CSVEEDLGYEQYF. The CDR3 coding sequence is TGCAGCGTTGAGGAGGACCTAGGCTACGAGCAGTACTTC.

This chain connects TRBV4-2 to TRBJ2-1; possibly TRBD1 for D (5 bases). This CDR3 spans 14 amino acids. Looked up from germline, CDR1 is LGHNA and CDR2 is YNFKEQ. The V end was cut by 1 base, the J end by 9 bases, with 13 bases between. This CDR3 is CASSQGLWGGEQFF. The CDR3 DNA sequence: TGTGCCAGCAGCCAAGGACTGTGGGGCGGTGAGCAGTTCTTC.

The V gene is TRBV10-3, the J gene TRBJ1-1; a weak D match, TRBD1 (6 bases). CDR3 length: 15 amino acids. Trimming removed 7 bases at V and 1 base at J, with 16 bases between. CDR1 and CDR2 (germline): ENHRY, SYGVKD. CDR3 sequence reads: CAITRDPQGNTEAFF. The CDR3 DNA reads as TGTGCCATCACCAGAGATCCACAGGGGAACACTGAAGCTTTCTTT.

This rearrangement joins TRBV30 to TRBJ2-7; 8 nucleotides agree with TRBD2. V trimming: 4 bases; J trimming: 2 bases; junction bases outside the gene matches: 7. This CDR3 has 14 residues. The germline CDR1 and CDR2 sequences are GTSNPN and SVGIG (reference sequence). CDR3 region: CAWTSGSATYEQYF. As DNA, the CDR3 is TGTGCCTGGACCAGCGGGAGCGCAACCTACGAGCAGTACTTC.

The chain combines TRBV28 with TRBJ1-1, with D perhaps matching TRBD1 (5 bases). Per germline, CDR1 MDHEN and CDR2 SYDVKM. CDR3 length: 15 residues. The V end lost 3 bases, the J end lost 0 bases, and 11 bases lay between the germline ends. CDR3 in amino acids: CASSFQAGMNTEAFF. CDR3 in DNA: TGTGCCAGCAGTTTCCAGGCAGGGATGAACACTGAAGCTTTCTTT.

This clone turned up a few times. V is TRBV10-1 and J is TRBJ2-2; possible D gene TRBD1, 5 bases. This CDR3 has 13 amino acids. V was pared by 4 bases and J by 9 bases, with 12 bases between. Germline CDR1 and CDR2: WNHNN and SYGVQD (reference sequence). CDR3 nucleotides: TGCGCCAGCAGTGGGGGCCCGCGTCGGGAGCTGTTTTTT. Translating gives CASSGGPRRELFF.

In this sample, this clone turned up once. The rearrangement uses TRBV18 and TRBJ1-5; 8 bases align to TRBD1. V dropped 3 bases and J dropped 2; count of bases not matched to a gene: 3. The CDR3 has 15 residues. Germline V gene data show CDR1 as KGHSH and CDR2 as LQKENI. For the CDR3, the DNA is TGTGCCAGCTCACCGGGGACAGGCGGCAATCAGCCCCAGCATTTT. This encodes CASSPGTGGNQPQHF.

CDR3 in amino acids: CASSGWTGSGANVLTF. The CDR3 DNA follows: TGTGCCAGCAGTGGCTGGACAGGGAGTGGGGCCAACGTCCTGACTTTC. V gene TRBV6-1 combines with J gene TRBJ2-6; 8 nucleotides line up with TRBD1. V shed 4 bases and J 3 bases; nucleotides not matched to a gene: 5. This CDR3 has 16 amino acids. Germline values: CDR1 MNHNS, CDR2 SASEGT.

This chain connects TRBV2 to TRBJ2-6; 12 nucleotides match TRBD2. V lost 7 bases, J lost 0 bases, and 4 bases stayed unmatched. CDR1 and CDR2 from the germline V gene are SNHLY and FYNNEI. The CDR3 has 17 amino acids. CDR3 DNA: TGTGCCAGCACCGGACTAGCGGGAATCTCTGGGGCCAACGTCCTGACTTTC. The encoded protein is CASTGLAGISGANVLTF.